This TCR beta chain was profiled in a study of cytomegalovirus exposure and HLA in healthy donors (dated by TCRdb to between 2016 and 2019). Regarding the complete study: An earlier analysis of 587 of the donors reported approximately 270 Gb of sequence data and roughly 100 million unique TCR beta sequences from 150 million to 200 million T cells. Approximately 300 gigabases of sequencing data and about 92 million unique TCR sequences made up an early release that covered nearly 650 HLA-typed donors. Among the roughly 400 genotyped donors, around 81% belonged to the genetic ancestry cluster associated with self-reported Caucasian donors. The aim of the study was to test whether cataloging public T cell receptors could identify signatures of past pathogen exposure. The study used immunosequencing to profile the T cell repertoires of about 670 subjects and linked those repertoires to cytomegalovirus serostatus. A separate validation cohort of about 110 different subjects was used in addition to the approximately 610-subject first cohort. To predict cytomegalovirus infection status, the study combined high-throughput TCR immunosequencing, statistical association of individual TCRs with disease status, and machine learning. In a later analysis, previously published TCR beta repertoires from more than 500 donors were re-analyzed and high-resolution HLA genotyping was added so that TCR occurrence patterns could be studied. Rather than using new phenotypic data, the later analysis identified candidate immune exposures from TCR beta sequences and from how often those sequences occurred across donors. An earlier analysis of a few hundred of the donors applied high-throughput TCR beta sequencing to assess whether each TCR beta V gene segment acted as functional or pseudogenic. Donor age, sex, ethnicity and CMV serostatus were compiled alongside the repertoire data. A later genetic analysis used genome-wide SNP genotypes for 398 of the 666 donors, treating that subset as a discovery cohort. Every discovery cohort repertoire had been produced on one sequencing platform. HLA typing covered class I and class II loci at four-digit resolution. Typing coverage varied by locus: roughly 629-640 donors for A, B, C, DRB1 and DQB1; approximately 560 for DQA1; more than 600 for DPA1; fewer than 480 for DPB1. Because of strong linkage in the cohort, 4 to 6 DR-DQ haplotypes were treated as single units for association and clustering. On average, 235,054 unique TCR beta nucleotide sequences were sequenced per donor among more than 350 genotyped donors of the cohort, with 15% to 20% of those sequences being non-productive. Study-wide conclusions, independent of this receptor: A few of the identified cytomegalovirus-associated TCR beta chains were confirmed in vitro to be specific for cytomegalovirus antigens. Linkage disequilibrium might explain the correlated functional status among segregating V segments, but an unknown experimental factor could not be ruled out. A later genetic analysis reported fewer N-insertions in productive TCRs among donors in an Asian-associated ancestry cluster than the approximately 700-donor mean. When HLA alleles, especially DR and DQ, strongly co-occurred, TCR associations were difficult to assign to individual alleles. The presence/absence analyses assumed that sequencing depth was roughly uniform across donors, and that assumption may not be true. For the cohort, immune exposure information was limited to CMV serostatus. A further reported finding was that TCR beta sequences accurately predicted the HLA-A and HLA-B alleles for most subjects in the first cohort. The cohort was sequenced for TCR beta chains only, and without alpha or paired-chain data the features that could be detected were limited. Because counts were too low, approximately 18 rarely observed V segments, including chromosome 9 orphons, were excluded from the earlier analysis of several hundred of the donors. In a later analysis, most CMV-associated TCR beta chains were found to appear HLA-restricted, with HLA associations seemingly driven largely by CMV exposure. The study gave a list of 150 to 200 TCR beta chains associated with cytomegalovirus. The classifier was reported to diagnose cytomegalovirus status with high specificity and sensitivity in both the original and validation cohorts. It was suggested by the authors that the approach could potentially be generalized to other disease states and immunological phenotypes. A later analysis associated roughly 17,000 TCR beta sequences with specific HLA alleles at a false discovery rate of 0.05. In an earlier analysis of a few hundred of the donors, most TCR beta V segments were observed in productive rearrangements about 87% or about 30% of the time, broadly matching IMGT annotations. In a later analysis, HLA-associated TCR beta chains were found to be more clonally expanded and to have lower generation probabilities than equally common non-associated chains. In a later genetic analysis, a missense DCLRE1C variant was associated with V-gene and J-gene trimming of TCR beta chains, and the association was replicated in an independent cohort. Because some donors lacked HLA typing at each locus, the association tests relied only on the typed subset. In a later analysis, the rate of TCR association differed among HLA loci, with DRB1 alleles having the most associated TCRs and HLA-C alleles having the fewest. A cluster of highly shared sequence variants was judged likely to be a technical artifact of the sequencing pipeline. A later analysis reported that several top co-occurrence clusters appeared linked to parvovirus B19, influenza, CMV and Epstein-Barr virus. Across donors, most TCR sequences were observed very rarely, whereas some public TCRs were present in many individuals.

With regard to this clone: Its antigen is unknown. The junction departs from germline at one end; a sequencing error may be responsible.

The cohort was made up of about 670 healthy bone marrow donors. All cohort members were sampled while nominally healthy, although unrecorded immune exposures were likely present. The donor tested CMV seronegative, placing the donor among the 350 or so seronegative members of the cohort. A peripheral blood sample was provided by each donor, and peripheral blood mononuclear cells were used for TCR beta sequencing. Genomic DNA was extracted from the blood cell samples with the Qiagen DNeasy Blood Extraction Kit. Libraries were built with the immunoSEQ multiplex PCR assay. For the multiplex PCR, a mixture combining 60 forward primers for TCR Vbeta segments and 13 reverse primers for TCR Jbeta segments was used. A multiplex PCR assay on genomic DNA amplified the CDR3 region of rearranged TCR beta genes. Amplified TCR beta libraries were sequenced as 87-base-pair reads on the Illumina HiSeq System. Turning to the authors' computational methods: In a later analysis, some 80 million unique TCR beta chains were counted across the roughly 670 repertoires, and roughly 11 million of these chains were shared by at least two donors. To remove PCR and sequencing errors, raw reads were error-corrected and collapsed into unique sequences using a nearest-neighbor algorithm that merged closely related sequences. V, D and J gene segments were assigned by aligning CDR3 sequences to IMGT reference sequences. For a sequence to be retained, at least a six-nucleotide match to both a V gene segment and a J gene segment was required. Rearrangements were classified as productive when the CDR3 lacked stop codons and remained in frame with V and J, and all other rearrangements were classified as non-productive. Following IMGT convention, CDR3 was defined as the stretch from the second conserved V-encoded cysteine up to the conserved J-encoded phenylalanine. The earlier analysis of about 590 of the donors excluded sequences that lacked an unambiguous match to a single V gene segment. In an earlier analysis of approximately 590 of the donors, V segments were called functional above 56.7% productive rearrangements and were called segregating when the between-donor standard deviation exceeded 5%. A statistical classification framework was built to diagnose cytomegalovirus status from the catalog of TCR beta chain sequences. In a later analysis, V and J genes were assigned by comparing TCR nucleotide sequences against IMGT/GENE-DB human TR gene sequences. The TCRdist pipeline was used in a later analysis to assign CDR3 sequences and most-parsimonious VDJ recombination scenarios. In a later analysis, each TCR beta chain was defined by its CDR3 amino acid sequence together with its V-gene family, and reads lacking a unique V-gene family were excluded. A later analysis removed 500 to 650 highly shared, low-generation-probability nucleotide sequences to deal with suspected cross-contamination and a sequencing artifact. In a later analysis, a clonal expansion index was calculated for each public chain from normalized within-repertoire ranks of inferred template counts. Generation probabilities in a later analysis came from a VDJ recombination model fitted to out-of-frame rearrangements, and those results were checked against IGoR. In a later analysis, hypergeometric tests were used to score TCR-TCR, TCR-HLA and TCR-CMV co-occurrence, with a repertoire-size bias correction applied to TCR pairs. False discovery rates were estimated in a later analysis by permuting HLA or CMV assignments 20 times. In a later analysis, co-occurring TCRs were grouped using DBSCAN, and TCRdist sequence similarity was added for clustering within HLA-allele-positive subsets. Co-occurrence clustering excluded repertoires with fewer than 30,000 or more than 120,000 public chains, plus five with anomalous nucleotide sharing. In its TCRdb copy, this immuneACCESS table keeps in-frame sequences only and misses some clones. Where compared with another copy, unresolved V genes explain less than half of these, and the others have no known cause. Clonal size and the V and J genes are those of that table, whereas D and trimming came from the DNA. The sample yields about 180,000 clones; 70% to 80% were counted once. Jointly, the top ten make up approximately 1.3% of the sample.

The sequenced material came from PBMCs. The sequence was collected from a man under 40 in good health and CMV-seronegative.

The DNA is as follows: TGTGCCGGGAGCCGGGCCTACGAGCAGTACTTC. Translated, this gives CAGSRAYEQYF. The sequence is built from TRBV30 and TRBJ2-7, and the D gene may be TRBD2, 5 bases matching. The CDR3 runs 11 amino acids, cysteine and phenylalanine included. Only the CDR3 DNA stays, 33 bases, in frame from base 1. CDR1 and CDR2 are drawn from the germline V gene (reference sequence): GTSNPN, SVGIG.